Following are 8 T cell receptor beta chains from one sample sequenced in a study of T cells in Graves' hyperthyroidism and ophthalmopathy. Template material for amplifying TCR beta CDR3 regions consisted of RNA transcripts. First-round RT-PCR targeting the TCR CDR3 was performed with the HTBI primer set. TCRdb independently ran MiXCR on the multiplex PCR reads; one entry per CDR3 protein. This table holds around 800,000 distinct CDR3 sequences, roughly 40% found once. The sample was blood. These receptors were collected from a man aged 18-30 years with Graves' hyperthyroidism.

The chain employs TRBV20-1 and TRBJ1-1; the match to TRBD1 covers 8 bases. CDR3 length: 16 amino acids. V lost 5 bases, J lost 0 bases, and 11 bases stayed unmatched. Germline V gene sequence: CDR1 DFQATT, CDR2 SNEGSKA (reference sequence). As DNA, the CDR3 is TGCAGTGCTCCTCAGAGGACAGGGAGCCTGAACACTGAAGCTTTCTTT. Protein: CSAPQRTGSLNTEAFF.

This clonotype was counted at least ten times. This chain uses TRBV9 with TRBJ1-2; the D gene is possibly TRBD1 (6 bases). The germline CDR1 and CDR2 sequences are SGDLS and YYNGEE. CDR3 length: 15 amino acids. V gave up 4 bases and J gave up 4 bases, with 17 bases separating them. As DNA, the CDR3 is TGTGCCAGCAGCCCTCCCTTCTCAGGGGCCTATGGCTACACCTTC. It encodes CASSPPFSGAYGYTF.

At least ten counts were recorded for this clonotype. The V and J genes are TRBV2 and TRBJ1-5, with 9 bases fitting TRBD1. CDR3 length equals 14 residues. V lost 6 bases to trimming and J lost 5 bases; unmatched junction nucleotides: 5. Per the germline V gene, CDR1 is SNHLY and CDR2 is FYNNEI. The CDR3, as DNA: TGTGCCAGCAGCGAGGGACAGGGATATCAGCCCCAGCATTTT. The encoded protein is CASSEGQGYQPQHF.

This clonotype was seen at least ten times. The chain uses TRBV19 and TRBJ1-4; D gene ambiguous. Germline assignment: CDR1 LNHDA and CDR2 SQIVND (reference sequence). V lost 4 bases, J lost 7 bases, and 13 bases lay in between. There are 14 residues in the CDR3. CDR3 nucleotides: TGTGCCAGTAGTAACGTCGAGTCAGGTGAAAAACTGTTTTTT. Translation: CASSNVESGEKLFF.

Ten or more counts support this clonotype. This sequence joins TRBV20-1 and TRBJ1-5; the D is unclear. This CDR3 has 14 amino acids. Trimming took 1 base from V and 6 from J, leaving 13 bases between them. Per germline, CDR1 DFQATT and CDR2 SNEGSKA (reference sequence). CDR3 residues: CSARAGMIGQPQHF. DNA for the CDR3: TGCAGTGCTAGAGCGGGCATGATAGGTCAGCCCCAGCATTTT.

The rearrangement joins TRBV28 to TRBJ2-6; weak D call: TRBD1 (6 bases). The length of the CDR3 is 15 residues. CDR1 and CDR2 (germline): MDHEN, SYDVKM. V lost 5 bases to trimming and J lost 4 bases, with 12 bases between them. As DNA, the CDR3 is TGTGCCAGCAGTGACCACAGGGCCGGGGCCAACGTCCTGACTTTC. Translation gives CASSDHRAGANVLTF.

The genes are TRBV7-2 and TRBJ1-5; D is ambiguous. The germline V gene encodes CDR1 SGHTA and CDR2 FQGNSA. This CDR3 has 16 residues. The V end was cut by 4 bases, the J end by 5 bases, with 18 bases between. The CDR3 spells CASSYSFGLVDQPQHF. The CDR3 DNA reads TGTGCCAGCAGCTACTCATTCGGTCTCGTCGATCAGCCCCAGCATTTT.

This clonotype was seen a handful of times. CDR3 sequence: CASSYGYGVPYEQYF. In DNA, the CDR3 is TGTGCCAGCAGTTACGGGTATGGGGTCCCCTACGAGCAGTACTTC. The chain couples TRBV6-6 to TRBJ2-7; D is uncertain. The germline gives CDR1 MNHNY, CDR2 SVGAGI (reference sequence). The V end lost 2 bases, the J end lost 2 bases, and 13 bases lay between the germline ends. This CDR3 is built from 15 residues.